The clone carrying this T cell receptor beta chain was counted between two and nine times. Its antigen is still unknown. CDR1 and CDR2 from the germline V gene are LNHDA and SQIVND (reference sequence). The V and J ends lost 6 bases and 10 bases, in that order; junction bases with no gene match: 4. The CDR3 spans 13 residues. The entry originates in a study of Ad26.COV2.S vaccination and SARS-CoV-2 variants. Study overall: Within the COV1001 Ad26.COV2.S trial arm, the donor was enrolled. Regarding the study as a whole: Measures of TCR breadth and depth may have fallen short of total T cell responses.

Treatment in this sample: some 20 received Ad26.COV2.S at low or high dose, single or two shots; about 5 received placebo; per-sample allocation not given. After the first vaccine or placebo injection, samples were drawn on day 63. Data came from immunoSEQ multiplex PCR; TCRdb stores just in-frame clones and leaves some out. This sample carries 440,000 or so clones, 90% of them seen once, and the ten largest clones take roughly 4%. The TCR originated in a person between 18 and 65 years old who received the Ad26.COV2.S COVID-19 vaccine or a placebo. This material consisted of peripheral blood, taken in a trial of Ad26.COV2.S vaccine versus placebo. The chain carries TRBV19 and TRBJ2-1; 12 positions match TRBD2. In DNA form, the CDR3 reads TGTGCCAGTAGCCAAGGACTAGCGGGGGAGCAGTTCTTC. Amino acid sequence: CASSQGLAGEQFF. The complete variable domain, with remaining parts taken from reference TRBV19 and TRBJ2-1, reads DGGITQSPKYLFRKEGQNVTLSCEQNLNHDAMYWYRQDPGQGLRLIYYSQIVNDFQKGDIAEGYSVSREKKESFPLTVTSAQKNPTAFYLCASSQGLAGEQFFGPGTRLTVL.